This entry lists 10 T cell receptor beta chains sequenced from one sample in a study of T-cell reconstitution after alpha-beta-depleted transplantation in children. It was with unique molecular identifiers that the TCRbeta library was prepared. TCRdb reprocessed the PCR reads via MiXCR and lists one record per CDR3 protein. The table lists about 270,000 distinct CDR3 sequences, about 10% of them singletons. Material: PBMCs from the stem cell graft donor, obtained from the stem cell graft. These TCRs come from a human donor who donated a stem cell graft to a child with SCID.

This clonotype was counted only a few times. The chain uses TRBV27 and TRBJ2-5; D is perhaps TRBD1 or TRBD2 (5 bases each). The CDR3 extends over 15 amino acids. The ends were cut back, 2 bases at V and 1 base at J, with 11 bases in the middle. The V gene's germline CDR1 is MNHEY and CDR2 SMNVEV (reference sequence). In DNA, the CDR3 is TGTGCCAGCAGTTTAGGGGGACCGTCCCAAGAGACCCAGTACTTC. Its translation: CASSLGGPSQETQYF.

The CDR3 protein is CASSYLAPGSGANVLTF. The CDR3 region has the DNA TGTGCCAGCAGTTATTTGGCCCCCGGGTCTGGGGCCAACGTCCTGACTTTC. The chain recombines TRBV4-2 with TRBJ2-6; D is uncertain. The germline V and J ends were trimmed by 6 bases and 1 base, with 16 bases remaining between them. This CDR3 spans 17 amino acids. CDR1 is LGHNA, CDR2 YNFKEQ, per germline.

This clonotype was picked up a small number of times. J is TRBJ2-1 and V is TRBV6-5, with a tentative D call TRBD2 (7 bases). CDR1 and CDR2 from the germline V gene are MNHEY and SVGAGI. Between the trimmed V and J ends, which lost 4 bases and 6 bases, there was a span of 19 bases. The CDR3 is made up of 16 amino acids. The CDR3, as DNA: TGTGCCAGCAGTTTGTTTGTCGGGGGGCCGGGCAATGAGCAGTTCTTC. As protein: CASSLFVGGPGNEQFF.

This clonotype showed up many times. V usage is TRBV6-5 and J usage is TRBJ1-1; 8 bases line up with TRBD1. The CDR3 runs 15 residues. Unmatched junction bases numbered 14, after V lost 4 bases and J lost 10 bases. Germline V gives CDR1 MNHEY, CDR2 SVGAGI. CDR3 sequence (DNA): TGTGCCAGCAGTTCCCCCCGGGACAGGAGTTTCGGAGCTTTCTTT. Protein: CASSSPRDRSFGAFF.

This clonotype was recorded at least ten times. The chain joins TRBV20-1 to TRBJ2-3; D not certain. The germline CDR1 and CDR2 sequences are DFQATT and SNEGSKA (reference sequence). The CDR3 contains 14 residues. Trimming took 6 bases from V and 0 from J, leaving 13 bases between them. CDR3 protein: CSATTAASTDTQYF. The CDR3 DNA is TGCAGTGCCACGACTGCAGCTAGCACAGATACGCAGTATTTT.

This clonotype was picked up many times. The chain combines TRBV12-3 or TRBV12-4 with TRBJ1-5; 7 bases are shared with TRBD1. V dropped 2 bases and J dropped 7; count of bases not matched to a gene: 11. This CDR3 has 16 residues. The CDR3 DNA reads TGTGCCAGCAGTTTATTTGTTGGGCAGGGGGTCCAGCCCCAGCATTTT. Amino acid sequence: CASSLFVGQGVQPQHF.

This clonotype turned up a few times. The CDR3 DNA follows: TGTGCCAGCAGCCGTCCCGGGACAGGGGGCGGTTTAAGAGAGACCCAGTACTTC. Its protein product is CASSRPGTGGGLRETQYF. The gene calls are TRBV5-6 and TRBJ2-5, with 12 bases matching TRBD1. Losses at the gene ends were 4 bases for V and 4 bases for J; bases not matched to a gene: 14. Germline V CDR1 and CDR2: SGHDT, YYEEEE. The CDR3 has 18 residues.

This clonotype was observed a handful of times. The chain recombines TRBV7-9 with TRBJ2-5, with D perhaps TRBD1 (5 bases). Germline assignment: CDR1 SEHNR and CDR2 FQNEAQ (reference sequence). Trimming stripped 6 bases from V and 3 bases from J, with 8 bases between. The CDR3 has 12 amino acids. The CDR3 protein is CASRSGKETQYF. DNA of the CDR3: TGTGCCAGCAGATCAGGGAAAGAGACCCAGTACTTC.

In this sample, this clonotype turned up a few times. V is TRBV24-1 and J is TRBJ2-1, with D uncertain. The CDR3 runs 13 residues. Germline assignment: CDR1 KGHDR and CDR2 SFDVKD. The V gene lost 1 base and the J gene lost 5 bases, with 5 bases spanning the gap. CDR3 sequence reads: CATSDLPNNEQFF. CDR3 coding DNA: TGTGCCACCAGTGATTTACCCAACAATGAGCAGTTCTTC.

This clonotype occurred many times. The chain uses TRBV4-1 and TRBJ2-7; D might be TRBD1 or TRBD2, each matching 6 bases. This CDR3 comprises 15 residues. Trimming took off 1 base at V and 1 base at J, with 11 bases between the two ends. Germline V gene data show CDR1 as MGHRA and CDR2 as YSYEKL. Here the CDR3 DNA reads TGCGCCAGCAGCCAAGTCCAAGGGGGGTCCTACGAGCAGTACTTC. Protein sequence: CASSQVQGGSYEQYF.